This passage covers 10 T cell receptor beta chains from one sample sequenced in a study of shared clonotypes between healthy human individuals. The repertoire was sequenced with immunoSEQ multiplex PCR; TCRdb's copy has only in-frame clones and lacks some. There are about 1 million clones in the sample; 65% to 75% occur only once, and approximately 1.5% lies in the top ten. The material sequenced was memory CD4+ T cells sorted from blood. Subset reported: CD45RA-negative fraction. Receptors were obtained from a man younger than 35 in good health.

The chain has TRBV10-2 and TRBJ1-2; perhaps TRBD1 as D (5 bases). Germline V gene data show CDR1 as WSHSY and CDR2 as SAAADI. Trimming took 7 bases from V and 8 from J, leaving 11 bases between them. This CDR3 region has 11 residues. This CDR3 is CASTSGTGYTF. CDR3 in DNA: TGCGCCAGCACCTCAGGGACCGGCTACACCTTC.

This rearrangement joins TRBV5-1 to TRBJ1-2; D not resolved. Per germline, CDR1 SGHRS and CDR2 YFSETQ. The ends were cut back, 0 bases at V and 8 bases at J, with 11 bases in the middle. The CDR3 consists of 13 residues. The CDR3 here is CASSLDPGLGYTF. The DNA of the CDR3 is TGCGCCAGCAGCTTGGATCCGGGATTGGGCTACACCTTC.

A single count supports this clone. This sequence joins TRBV10-3 and TRBJ2-3; a possible D gene is TRBD1 (6 bases). Germline-derived CDR1 and CDR2 are ENHRY and SYGVKD. V lost 5 bases and J lost 1, with 13 bases in between. This CDR3 spans 15 amino acids. The CDR3 DNA follows: TGTGCCATCAGTAACAGGGAAACTGGCACAGATACGCAGTATTTT. Encoded protein: CAISNRETGTDTQYF.

This chain joins TRBV6-1 and TRBJ2-1, with no clear D. Germline CDR1 is MNHNS and CDR2 is SASEGT. V lost 4 bases and J lost 5, with 18 bases in between. The CDR3 extends over 16 amino acids. The CDR3 DNA reads as TGTGCCAGCAGTGCTTATCCGGCCCCCGAAAACAATGAGCAGTTCTTC. Amino acid sequence: CASSAYPAPENNEQFF.

The chain links TRBV5-1 to TRBJ1-2, with D unresolved. CDR1 SGHRS and CDR2 YFSETQ come from the germline V gene. Between the trimmed V and J ends, which lost 1 base and 1 base, there was a span of 8 bases. This CDR3 has 14 residues. CDR3: CASSLTGVNYGYTF. DNA of the CDR3: TGCGCCAGCAGCTTGACCGGTGTTAACTATGGCTACACCTTC.

This chain uses TRBV6-1 with TRBJ2-7; the match to TRBD1 covers 11 bases. The V and J ends lost 2 bases and 5 bases, in that order; junction bases with no gene match: 17. The CDR3 sequence is 19 residues long. Per germline, CDR1 MNHNS and CDR2 SASEGT. CDR3 nucleotide sequence: TGTGCCAGCAGTGAATGGACAGGGGGCCTGGTAAGAGGGCTCGACGAGCAGTACTTC. This translates into CASSEWTGGLVRGLDEQYF.

The chain uses TRBV28 and TRBJ2-3; maybe TRBD1 (6 bases). The CDR3 is 16 residues long. Germline V gene lookup returns CDR1 MDHEN and CDR2 SYDVKM. Trimming took 3 bases from V and 0 from J, leaving 13 bases between them. The CDR3 loop is CASSFFRGSSTDTQYF. CDR3 nucleotide sequence: TGTGCCAGCAGTTTCTTCAGGGGCTCTAGCACAGATACGCAGTATTTT.

The J gene is TRBJ2-3, the V gene TRBV9; 9 nucleotides line up with TRBD2. The CDR3 length is 15 residues. With V trimmed by 3 bases and J by 4 bases, 6 bases remained unmatched. CDR1 is SGDLS and CDR2 is YYNGEE in the germline V gene. The CDR3 loop reads CASSGSGRGADTQYF. CDR3 DNA: TGTGCCAGCAGCGGTAGCGGGAGAGGGGCAGATACGCAGTATTTT.

A note on this clone: Within the sample, other DNA sequences also encode this same CDR3. The rearrangement links TRBV4-3 to TRBJ2-2; a possible D gene is TRBD1 (5 bases). Per the germline V gene, CDR1 is LGHNA and CDR2 is YSLEER. V was shortened by 3 bases and J by 6 bases, with 11 bases between the two germline ends. This CDR3 is built from 14 residues. As DNA, the CDR3 is TGCGCCAGCAGCCAGGACCAGGGCCCCGGGGAGCTGTTTTTT. Amino acid sequence: CASSQDQGPGELFF.

V is TRBV5-4 and J is TRBJ1-1; D unresolved. CDR1 and CDR2 from the germline V gene are SGHNT and YYREEE (reference sequence). The CDR3 totals 12 residues. Trimming stripped 0 bases from V and 7 bases from J, with 7 bases between. CDR3 nucleotide sequence: TGTGCCAGCAGCTTGGACAGACTTGAAGCTTTCTTT. Translation: CASSLDRLEAFF.